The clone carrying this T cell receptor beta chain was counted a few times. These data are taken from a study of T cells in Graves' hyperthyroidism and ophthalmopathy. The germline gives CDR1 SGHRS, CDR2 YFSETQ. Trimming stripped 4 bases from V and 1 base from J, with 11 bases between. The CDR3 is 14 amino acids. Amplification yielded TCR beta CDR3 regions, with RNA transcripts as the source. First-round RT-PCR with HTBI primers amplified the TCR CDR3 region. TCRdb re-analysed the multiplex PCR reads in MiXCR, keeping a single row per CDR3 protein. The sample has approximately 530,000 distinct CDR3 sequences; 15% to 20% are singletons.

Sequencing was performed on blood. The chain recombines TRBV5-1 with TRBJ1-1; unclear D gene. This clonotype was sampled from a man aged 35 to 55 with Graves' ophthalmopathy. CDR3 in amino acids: CASSPNTANTEAFF. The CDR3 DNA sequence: TGCGCCAGCAGCCCAAACACAGCGAACACTGAAGCTTTCTTT.